This T cell receptor (beta chain) was sequenced in a study of neurological immune-mediated disorders. TCRdb called the 5' RACE reads again in MiXCR, with one record for every CDR3 protein. This sample has 50,000 to 80,000 distinct CDR3 sequences, with under 3.5% found just once. The CDR3 spans 13 residues. From germline, CDR1 is SGHDT and CDR2 YYEEEE. V was shortened by 1 base and J by 1 base, with 5 bases between the two germline ends. This clonotype was counted many times. The source is a man aged 40-50 years with multiple sclerosis. V and J are TRBV5-6 and TRBJ1-1; D call uncertain. The material sequenced was PBMCs. Here the CDR3 DNA reads TGTGCCAGCAGCTTGAGGCGGAACACTGAAGCTTTCTTT. Protein: CASSLRRNTEAFF.